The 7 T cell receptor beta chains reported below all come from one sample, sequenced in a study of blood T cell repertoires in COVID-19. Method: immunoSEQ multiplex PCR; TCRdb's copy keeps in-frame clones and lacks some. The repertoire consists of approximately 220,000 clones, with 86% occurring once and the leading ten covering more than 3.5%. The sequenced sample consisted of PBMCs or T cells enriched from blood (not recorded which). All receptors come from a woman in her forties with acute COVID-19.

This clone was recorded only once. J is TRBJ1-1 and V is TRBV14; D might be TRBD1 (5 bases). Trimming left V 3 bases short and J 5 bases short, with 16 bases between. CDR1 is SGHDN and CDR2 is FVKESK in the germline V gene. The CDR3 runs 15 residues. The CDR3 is CASSHETVLGTEAFF. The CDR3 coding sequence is TGTGCCAGCAGCCACGAGACAGTCTTAGGGACTGAAGCTTTCTTT. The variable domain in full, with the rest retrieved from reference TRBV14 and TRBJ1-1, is EAGVTQFPSHSVIEKGQTVTLRCDPISGHDNLYWYRRVMGKEIKFLLHFVKESKQDESGMPNNRFLAERTGGTYSTLKVQPAELEDSGVYFCASSHETVLGTEAFFGQGTRLTVV.

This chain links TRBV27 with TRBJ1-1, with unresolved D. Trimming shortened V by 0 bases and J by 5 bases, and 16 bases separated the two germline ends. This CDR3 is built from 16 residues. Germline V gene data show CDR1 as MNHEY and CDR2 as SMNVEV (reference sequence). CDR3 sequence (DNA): TGTGCCAGCAGTTTATCAGGGTATTCGGGAGGGACTGAAGCTTTCTTT. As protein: CASSLSGYSGGTEAFF.

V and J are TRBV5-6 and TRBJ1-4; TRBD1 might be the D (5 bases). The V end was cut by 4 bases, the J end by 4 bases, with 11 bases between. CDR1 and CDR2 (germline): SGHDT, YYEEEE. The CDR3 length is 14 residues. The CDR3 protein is CASSQTAFNEKLFF. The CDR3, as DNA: TGTGCCAGCAGCCAGACAGCGTTTAATGAAAAACTGTTTTTT.

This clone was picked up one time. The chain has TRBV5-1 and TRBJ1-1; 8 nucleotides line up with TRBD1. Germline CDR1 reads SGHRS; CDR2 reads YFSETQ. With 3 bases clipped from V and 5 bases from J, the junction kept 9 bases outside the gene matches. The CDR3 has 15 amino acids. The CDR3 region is CASSSSGGAYTEAFF. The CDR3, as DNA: TGCGCCAGCAGCTCATCAGGGGGCGCTTATACTGAAGCTTTCTTT.

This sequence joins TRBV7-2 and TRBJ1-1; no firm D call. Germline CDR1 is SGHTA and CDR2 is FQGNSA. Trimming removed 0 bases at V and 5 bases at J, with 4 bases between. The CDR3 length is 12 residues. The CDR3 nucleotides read TGTGCCAGCAGCTTAGCCGGGACTGAAGCTTTCTTT. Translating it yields CASSLAGTEAFF.

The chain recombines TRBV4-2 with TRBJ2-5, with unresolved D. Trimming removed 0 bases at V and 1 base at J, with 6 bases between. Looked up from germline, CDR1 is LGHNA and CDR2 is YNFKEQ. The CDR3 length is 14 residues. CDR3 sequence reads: CASSQDTVQETQYF. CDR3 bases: TGTGCCAGCAGCCAAGATACAGTCCAAGAGACCCAGTACTTC.

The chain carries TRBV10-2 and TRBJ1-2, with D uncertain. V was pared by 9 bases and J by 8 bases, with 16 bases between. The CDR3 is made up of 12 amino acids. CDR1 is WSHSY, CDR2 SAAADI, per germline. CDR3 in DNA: TGCGCCAGTATCCCTCCGGGAGGGGGCTACACCTTC. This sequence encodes CASIPPGGGYTF.